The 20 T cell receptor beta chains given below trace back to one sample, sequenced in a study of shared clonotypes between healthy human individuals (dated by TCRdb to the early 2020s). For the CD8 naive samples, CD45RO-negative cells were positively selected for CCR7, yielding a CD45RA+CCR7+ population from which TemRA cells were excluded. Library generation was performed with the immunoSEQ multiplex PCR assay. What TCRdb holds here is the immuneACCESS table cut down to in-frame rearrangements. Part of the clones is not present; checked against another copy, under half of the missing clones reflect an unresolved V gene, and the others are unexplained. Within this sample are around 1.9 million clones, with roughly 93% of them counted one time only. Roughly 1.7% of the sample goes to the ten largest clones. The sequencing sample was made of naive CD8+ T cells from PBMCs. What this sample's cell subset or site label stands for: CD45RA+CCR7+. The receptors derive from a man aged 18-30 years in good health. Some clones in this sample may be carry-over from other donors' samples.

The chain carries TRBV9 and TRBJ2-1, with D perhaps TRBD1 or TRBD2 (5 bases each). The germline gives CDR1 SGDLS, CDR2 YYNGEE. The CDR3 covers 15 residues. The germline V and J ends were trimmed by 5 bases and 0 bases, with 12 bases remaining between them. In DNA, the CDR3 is TGTGCCAGCAGGGCGGCAGGGAGCTCCTACAATGAGCAGTTCTTC. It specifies CASRAAGSSYNEQFF.

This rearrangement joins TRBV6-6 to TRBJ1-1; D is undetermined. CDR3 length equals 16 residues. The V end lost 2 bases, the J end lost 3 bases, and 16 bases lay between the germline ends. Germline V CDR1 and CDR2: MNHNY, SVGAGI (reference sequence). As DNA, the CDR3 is TGTGCCAGCAGTTACATTATTTCGGCCACGGACACTGAAGCTTTCTTT. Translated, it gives CASSYIISATDTEAFF.

The CDR3 bases are TGCGCCAGCAGCTTGGGACAGGGGGCCCCCGCCGGGGAGCTGTTTTTT. Protein: CASSLGQGAPAGELFF. The rearrangement uses TRBV5-1 and TRBJ2-2, with 10 bases identical to TRBD1. This CDR3 region has 16 residues. Germline values: CDR1 SGHRS, CDR2 YFSETQ. V dropped 0 bases and J dropped 6; count of bases not matched to a gene: 5.

CDR3 loop: CASSLTRGVETQYF. Written as DNA, the CDR3 is TGTGCCAGCAGTCTCACTCGGGGAGTAGAGACCCAGTACTTC. The chain links TRBV28 to TRBJ2-5, with a weak D call TRBD2 (5 bases). Trimming shortened V by 5 bases and J by 4 bases, and 14 bases separated the two germline ends. The CDR3 consists of 14 residues. Germline V gene lookup returns CDR1 MDHEN and CDR2 SYDVKM.

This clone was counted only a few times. This CDR3 reads CASSVSAVTEAFF. The CDR3 DNA reads as TGTGCCAGCAGTGTCTCAGCCGTCACTGAAGCTTTCTTT. J is TRBJ1-1 and V is TRBV25-1; D ambiguous. This CDR3 is 13 amino acids long. Germline assignment: CDR1 MGHDK and CDR2 SYGVNS. V shed 4 bases and J shed 4 bases, with 10 bases lying between them.

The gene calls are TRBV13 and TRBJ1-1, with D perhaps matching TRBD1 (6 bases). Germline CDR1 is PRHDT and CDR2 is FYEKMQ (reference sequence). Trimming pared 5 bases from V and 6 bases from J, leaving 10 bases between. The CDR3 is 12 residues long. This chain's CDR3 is CASSGRTAEAFF. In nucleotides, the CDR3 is TGTGCCAGCAGCGGTAGGACAGCTGAAGCTTTCTTT.

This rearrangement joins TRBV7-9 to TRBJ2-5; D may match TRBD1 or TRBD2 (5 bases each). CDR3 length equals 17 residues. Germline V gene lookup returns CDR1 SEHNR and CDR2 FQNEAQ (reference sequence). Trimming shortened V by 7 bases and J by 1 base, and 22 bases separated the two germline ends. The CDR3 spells CASTDPFRDGFQETQYF. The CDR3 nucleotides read TGTGCCAGCACCGACCCATTCCGGGACGGCTTCCAAGAGACCCAGTACTTC.

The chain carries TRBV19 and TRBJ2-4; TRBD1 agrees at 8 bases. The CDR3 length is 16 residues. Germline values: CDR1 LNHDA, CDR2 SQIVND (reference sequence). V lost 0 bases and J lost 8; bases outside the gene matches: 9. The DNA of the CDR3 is TGTGCCAGTAGTATAGATTCGCACAGGGGGATGGACATTCAGTACTTC. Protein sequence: CASSIDSHRGMDIQYF.

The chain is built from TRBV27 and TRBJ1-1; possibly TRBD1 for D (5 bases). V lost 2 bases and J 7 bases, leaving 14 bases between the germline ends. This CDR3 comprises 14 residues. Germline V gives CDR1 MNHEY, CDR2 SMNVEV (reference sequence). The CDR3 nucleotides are TGTGCCAGCAGTTTAAGGTTGGGGGTTAGTGAAGCTTTCTTT. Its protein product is CASSLRLGVSEAFF.

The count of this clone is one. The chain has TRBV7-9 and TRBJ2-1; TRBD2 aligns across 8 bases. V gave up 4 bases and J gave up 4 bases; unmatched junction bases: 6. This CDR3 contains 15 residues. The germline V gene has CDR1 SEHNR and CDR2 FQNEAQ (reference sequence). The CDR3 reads CASSSAGGLYNEQFF. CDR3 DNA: TGTGCCAGCAGCTCCGCGGGAGGTCTGTACAATGAGCAGTTCTTC.

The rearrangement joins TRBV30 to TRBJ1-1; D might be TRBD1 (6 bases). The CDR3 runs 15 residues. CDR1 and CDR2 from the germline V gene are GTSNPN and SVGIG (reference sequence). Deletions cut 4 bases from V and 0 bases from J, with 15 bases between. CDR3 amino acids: CAWIGRRTVNTEAFF. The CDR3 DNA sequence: TGTGCCTGGATTGGCCGCCGGACAGTGAACACTGAAGCTTTCTTT.

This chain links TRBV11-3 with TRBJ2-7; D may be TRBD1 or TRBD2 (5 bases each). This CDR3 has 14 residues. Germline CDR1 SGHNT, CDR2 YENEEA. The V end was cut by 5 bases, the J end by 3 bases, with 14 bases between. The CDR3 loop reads CASSVGASHYEQYF. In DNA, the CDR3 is TGTGCCAGCAGCGTCGGGGCCAGCCACTACGAGCAGTACTTC.

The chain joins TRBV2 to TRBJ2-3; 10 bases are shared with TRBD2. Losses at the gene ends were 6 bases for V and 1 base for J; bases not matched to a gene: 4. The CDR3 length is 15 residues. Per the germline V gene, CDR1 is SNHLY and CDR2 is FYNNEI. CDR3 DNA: TGTGCCAGCAGAGGAAGCGGGAGGGGCACAGATACGCAGTATTTT. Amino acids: CASRGSGRGTDTQYF.

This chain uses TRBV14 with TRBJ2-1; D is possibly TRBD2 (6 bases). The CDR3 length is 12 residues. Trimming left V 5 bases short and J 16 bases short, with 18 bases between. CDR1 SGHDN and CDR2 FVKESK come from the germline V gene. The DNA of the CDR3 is TGTGCCAGCAGCGACGCGGGGCTCAAGGGCTTCTTC. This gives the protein CASSDAGLKGFF.

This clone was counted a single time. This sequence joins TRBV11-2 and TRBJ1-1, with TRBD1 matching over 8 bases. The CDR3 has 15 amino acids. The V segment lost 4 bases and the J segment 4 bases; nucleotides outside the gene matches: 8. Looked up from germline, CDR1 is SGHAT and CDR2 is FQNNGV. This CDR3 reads CASSSTGEYFTEAFF. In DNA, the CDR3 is TGTGCCAGCAGCTCGACAGGGGAATATTTCACTGAAGCTTTCTTT.

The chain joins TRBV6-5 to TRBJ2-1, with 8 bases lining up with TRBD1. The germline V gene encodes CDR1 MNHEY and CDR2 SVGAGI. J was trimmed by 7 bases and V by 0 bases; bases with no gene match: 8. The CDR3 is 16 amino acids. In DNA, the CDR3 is TGTGCCAGCAGTTACTCGACAGGGGAGGCGGGAAATGAGCAGTTCTTC. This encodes CASSYSTGEAGNEQFF.

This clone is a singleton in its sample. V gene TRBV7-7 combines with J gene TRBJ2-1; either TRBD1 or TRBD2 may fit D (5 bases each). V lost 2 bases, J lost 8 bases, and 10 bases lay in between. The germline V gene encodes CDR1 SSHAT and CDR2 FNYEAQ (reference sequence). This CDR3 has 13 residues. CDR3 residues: CASSLSRGDEQFF. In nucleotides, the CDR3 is TGTGCCAGCAGCTTATCCCGAGGGGATGAGCAGTTCTTC.

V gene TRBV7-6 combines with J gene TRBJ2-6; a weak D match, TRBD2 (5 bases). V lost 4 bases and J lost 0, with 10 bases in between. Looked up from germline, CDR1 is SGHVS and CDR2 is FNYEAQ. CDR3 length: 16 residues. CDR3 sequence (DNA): TGTGCCAGCAGCTCTCCGCGGGTCTCTGGGGCCAACGTCCTGACTTTC. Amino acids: CASSSPRVSGANVLTF.

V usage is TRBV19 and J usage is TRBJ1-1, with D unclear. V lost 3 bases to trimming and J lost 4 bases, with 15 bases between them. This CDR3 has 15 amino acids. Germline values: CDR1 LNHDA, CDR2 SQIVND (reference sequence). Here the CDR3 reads CASSIQPSDGTEAFF. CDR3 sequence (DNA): TGTGCCAGTAGTATTCAGCCAAGTGATGGCACTGAAGCTTTCTTT.

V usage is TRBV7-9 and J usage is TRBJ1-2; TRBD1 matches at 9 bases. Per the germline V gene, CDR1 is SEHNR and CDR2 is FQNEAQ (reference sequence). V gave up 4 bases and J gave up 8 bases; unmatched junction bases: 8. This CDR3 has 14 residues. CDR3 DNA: TGTGCCAGCAGCTGGGACAGGGCTATTGAGGGCTACACCTTC. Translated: CASSWDRAIEGYTF. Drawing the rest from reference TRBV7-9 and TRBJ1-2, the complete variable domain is DTGVSQNPRHKITKRGQNVTFRCDPISEHNRLYWYRQTLGQGPEFLTYFQNEAQLEKSRLLSDRFSAERPKGSFSTLEIQRTEQGDSAMYLCASSWDRAIEGYTFGSGTRLTVV.